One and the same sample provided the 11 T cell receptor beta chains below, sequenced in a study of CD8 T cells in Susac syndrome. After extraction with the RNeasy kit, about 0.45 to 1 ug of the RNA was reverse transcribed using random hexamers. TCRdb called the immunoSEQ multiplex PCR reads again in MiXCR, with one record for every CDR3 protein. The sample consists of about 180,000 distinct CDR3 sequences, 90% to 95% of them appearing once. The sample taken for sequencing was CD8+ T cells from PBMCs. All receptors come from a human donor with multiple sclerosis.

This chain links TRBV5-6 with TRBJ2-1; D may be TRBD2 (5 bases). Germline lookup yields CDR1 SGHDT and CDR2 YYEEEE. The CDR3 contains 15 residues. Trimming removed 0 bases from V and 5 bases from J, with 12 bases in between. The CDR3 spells CASSLGLAPNNEQFF. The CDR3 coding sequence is TGTGCCAGCAGCTTGGGCCTAGCCCCAAACAATGAGCAGTTCTTC.

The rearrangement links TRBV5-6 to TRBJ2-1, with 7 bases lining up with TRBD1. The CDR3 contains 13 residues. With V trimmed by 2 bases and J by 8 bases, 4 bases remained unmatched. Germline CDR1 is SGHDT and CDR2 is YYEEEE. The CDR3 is CASSLDRVDEQFF. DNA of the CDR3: TGTGCCAGCAGCTTAGACAGGGTTGATGAGCAGTTCTTC.

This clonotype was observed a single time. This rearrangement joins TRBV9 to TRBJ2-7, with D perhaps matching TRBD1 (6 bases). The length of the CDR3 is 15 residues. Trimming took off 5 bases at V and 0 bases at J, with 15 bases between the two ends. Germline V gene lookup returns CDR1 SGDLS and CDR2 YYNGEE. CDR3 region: CASSSGQSSSYEQYF. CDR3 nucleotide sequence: TGTGCCAGCAGTTCAGGACAGTCGAGCTCCTACGAGCAGTACTTC.

This chain's CDR3 is CASSFPRSGGRGTEAFF. CDR3 coding DNA: TGTGCCAGCAGCTTCCCACGCTCGGGGGGAAGGGGCACTGAAGCTTTCTTT. The chain is built from TRBV11-2 and TRBJ1-1; TRBD1 is a possible D gene (5 bases). Germline V gene lookup returns CDR1 SGHAT and CDR2 FQNNGV. The CDR3 contains 17 residues. The V end was cut by 3 bases, the J end by 4 bases, with 21 bases between. The full variable domain, with the rest looked up from reference TRBV11-2 and TRBJ1-1, is EAGVAQSPRYKIIEKRQSVAFWCNPISGHATLYWYQQILGQGPKLLIQFQNNGVVDDSQLPKDRFSAERLKGVDSTLKIQPAKLEDSAVYLCASSFPRSGGRGTEAFFGQGTRLTVV.

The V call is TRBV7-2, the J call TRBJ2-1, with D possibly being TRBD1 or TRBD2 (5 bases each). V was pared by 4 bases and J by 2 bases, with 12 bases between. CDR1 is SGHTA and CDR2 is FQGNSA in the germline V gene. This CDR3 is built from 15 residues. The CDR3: CASSYRDQTYNEQFF. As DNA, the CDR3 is TGTGCCAGCAGCTACCGGGACCAGACCTACAATGAGCAGTTCTTC.

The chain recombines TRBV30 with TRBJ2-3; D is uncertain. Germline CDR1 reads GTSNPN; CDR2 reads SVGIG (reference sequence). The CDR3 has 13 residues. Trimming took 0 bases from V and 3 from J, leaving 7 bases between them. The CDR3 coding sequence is TGTGCCTGGAGTGTAATCGGAACAGATACGCAGTATTTT. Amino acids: CAWSVIGTDTQYF.

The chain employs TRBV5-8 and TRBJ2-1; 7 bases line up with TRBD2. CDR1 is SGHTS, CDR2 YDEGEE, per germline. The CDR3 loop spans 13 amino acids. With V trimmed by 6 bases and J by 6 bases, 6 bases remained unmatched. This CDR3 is CASTPWGGNEQFF. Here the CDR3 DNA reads TGTGCCAGCACCCCTTGGGGGGGCAATGAGCAGTTCTTC. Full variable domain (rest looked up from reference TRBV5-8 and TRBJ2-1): EAGVTQSPTHLIKTRGQQATLRCSPISGHTSVYWYQQALGLGLQFLLWYDEGEERNRGNFPPRFSGRQFPNYSSELNVNALELEDSALYLCASTPWGGNEQFFGPGTRLTVL.

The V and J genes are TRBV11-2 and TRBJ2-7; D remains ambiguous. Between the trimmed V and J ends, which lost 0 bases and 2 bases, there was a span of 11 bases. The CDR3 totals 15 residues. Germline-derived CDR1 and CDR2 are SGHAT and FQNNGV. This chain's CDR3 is CASSLDVGSPYEQYF. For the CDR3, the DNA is TGTGCCAGCAGCTTAGATGTCGGCAGCCCCTACGAGCAGTACTTC.

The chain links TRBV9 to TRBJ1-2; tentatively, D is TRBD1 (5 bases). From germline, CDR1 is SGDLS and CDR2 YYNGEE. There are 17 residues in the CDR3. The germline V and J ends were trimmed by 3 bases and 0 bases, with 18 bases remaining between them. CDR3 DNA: TGTGCCAGCAGCGGCGAGAGCATCAGGGTGACTAACTATGGCTACACCTTC. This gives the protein CASSGESIRVTNYGYTF.

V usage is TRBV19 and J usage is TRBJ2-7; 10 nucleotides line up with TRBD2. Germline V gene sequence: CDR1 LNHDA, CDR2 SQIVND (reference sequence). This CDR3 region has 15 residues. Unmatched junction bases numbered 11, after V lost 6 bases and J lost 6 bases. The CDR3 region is CASSPLAGWTREQYF. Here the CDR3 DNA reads TGTGCCAGTAGCCCACTAGCGGGGTGGACTCGCGAGCAGTACTTC.

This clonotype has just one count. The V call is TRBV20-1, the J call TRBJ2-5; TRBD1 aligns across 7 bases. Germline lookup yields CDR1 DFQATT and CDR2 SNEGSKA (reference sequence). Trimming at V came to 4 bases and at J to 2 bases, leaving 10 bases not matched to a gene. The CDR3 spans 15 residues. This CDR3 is CSAKQHGTAQETQYF. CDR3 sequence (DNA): TGCAGTGCTAAGCAGCATGGGACAGCGCAAGAGACCCAGTACTTC.